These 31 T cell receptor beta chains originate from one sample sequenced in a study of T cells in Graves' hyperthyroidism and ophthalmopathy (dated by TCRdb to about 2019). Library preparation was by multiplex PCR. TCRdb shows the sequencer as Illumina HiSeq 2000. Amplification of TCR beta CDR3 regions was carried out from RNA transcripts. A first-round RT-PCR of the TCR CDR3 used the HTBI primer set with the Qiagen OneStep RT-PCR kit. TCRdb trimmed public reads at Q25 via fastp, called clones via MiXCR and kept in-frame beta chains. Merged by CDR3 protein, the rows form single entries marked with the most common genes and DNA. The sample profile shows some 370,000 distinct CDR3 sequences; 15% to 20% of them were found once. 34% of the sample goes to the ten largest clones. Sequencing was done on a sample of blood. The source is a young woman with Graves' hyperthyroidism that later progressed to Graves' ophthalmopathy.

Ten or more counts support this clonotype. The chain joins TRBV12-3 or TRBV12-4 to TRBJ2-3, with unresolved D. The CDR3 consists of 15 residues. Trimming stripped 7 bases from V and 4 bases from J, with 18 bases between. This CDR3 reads CASMELGMRSDTQYF. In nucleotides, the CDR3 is TGTGCCAGCATGGAGTTAGGCATGAGGTCAGATACGCAGTATTTT.

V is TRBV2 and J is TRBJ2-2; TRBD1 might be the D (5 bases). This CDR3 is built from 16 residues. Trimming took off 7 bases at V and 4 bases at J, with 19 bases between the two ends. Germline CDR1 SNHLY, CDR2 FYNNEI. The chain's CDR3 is CASMRRDSPGTGELFF. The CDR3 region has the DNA TGTGCCAGCATGCGACGCGACAGCCCGGGCACCGGGGAGCTGTTTTTT.

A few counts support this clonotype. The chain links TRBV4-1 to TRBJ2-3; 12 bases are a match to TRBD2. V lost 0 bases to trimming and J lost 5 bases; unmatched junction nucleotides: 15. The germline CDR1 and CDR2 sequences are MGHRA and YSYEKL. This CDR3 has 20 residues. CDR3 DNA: TGCGCCAGCAGCCAAGACCCCCTCCGGCTAGCGGGAGGGCCGGGAGATACGCAGTATTTT. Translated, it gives CASSQDPLRLAGGPGDTQYF.

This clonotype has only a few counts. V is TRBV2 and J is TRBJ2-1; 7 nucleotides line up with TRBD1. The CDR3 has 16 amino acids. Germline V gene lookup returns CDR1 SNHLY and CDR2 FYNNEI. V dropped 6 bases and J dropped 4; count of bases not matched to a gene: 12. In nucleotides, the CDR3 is TGTGCCAGCAGGGTAACAGGGGCCCCGGAATACAATGAGCAGTTCTTC. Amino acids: CASRVTGAPEYNEQFF.

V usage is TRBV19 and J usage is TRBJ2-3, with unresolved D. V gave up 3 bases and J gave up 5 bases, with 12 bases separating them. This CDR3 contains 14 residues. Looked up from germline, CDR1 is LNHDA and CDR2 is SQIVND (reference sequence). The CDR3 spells CASSIGFGEDTQYF. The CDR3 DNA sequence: TGTGCCAGTAGTATTGGATTTGGAGAAGATACGCAGTATTTT.

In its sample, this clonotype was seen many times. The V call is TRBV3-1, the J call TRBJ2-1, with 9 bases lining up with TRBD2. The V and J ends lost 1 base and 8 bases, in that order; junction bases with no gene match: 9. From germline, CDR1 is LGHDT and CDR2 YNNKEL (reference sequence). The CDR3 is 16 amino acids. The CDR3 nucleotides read TGTGCCAGCAGCCAAGGGACGGGACTAGCAGGCGATGAGCAGTTCTTC. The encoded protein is CASSQGTGLAGDEQFF.

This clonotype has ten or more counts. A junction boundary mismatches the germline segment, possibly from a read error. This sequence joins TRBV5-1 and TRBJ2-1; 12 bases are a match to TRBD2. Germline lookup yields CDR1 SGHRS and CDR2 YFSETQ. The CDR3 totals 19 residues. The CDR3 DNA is TGCGCCAGCAGTTTGGTCCCGCAACGACTAGCGGGAGATGGCAATGAGCAGTTCTTC. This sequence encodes CASSLVPQRLAGDGNEQFF.

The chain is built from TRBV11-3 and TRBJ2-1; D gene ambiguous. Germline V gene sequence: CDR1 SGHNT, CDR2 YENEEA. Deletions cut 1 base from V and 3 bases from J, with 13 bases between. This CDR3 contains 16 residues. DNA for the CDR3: TGTGCCAGCAGCTTAGCGGGCCTTGGTCTCTACAATGAGCAGTTCTTC. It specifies CASSLAGLGLYNEQFF.

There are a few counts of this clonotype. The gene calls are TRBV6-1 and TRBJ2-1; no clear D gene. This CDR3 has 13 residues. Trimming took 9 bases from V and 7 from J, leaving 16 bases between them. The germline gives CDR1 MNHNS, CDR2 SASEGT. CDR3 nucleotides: TGTGCCAGTTCACCCCCCGGTTTAAATGAGCAGTTCTTC. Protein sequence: CASSPPGLNEQFF.

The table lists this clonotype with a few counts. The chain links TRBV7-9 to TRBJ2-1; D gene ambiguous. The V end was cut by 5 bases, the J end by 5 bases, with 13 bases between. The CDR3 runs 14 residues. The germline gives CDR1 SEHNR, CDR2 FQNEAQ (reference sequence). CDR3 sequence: CASSRHRPDNEQFF. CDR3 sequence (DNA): TGTGCCAGCAGCAGACACCGACCGGACAATGAGCAGTTCTTC.

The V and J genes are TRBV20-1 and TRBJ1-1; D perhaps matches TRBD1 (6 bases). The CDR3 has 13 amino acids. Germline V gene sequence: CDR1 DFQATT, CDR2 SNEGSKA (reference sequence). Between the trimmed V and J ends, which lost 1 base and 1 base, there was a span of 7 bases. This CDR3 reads CSARGTANTEAFF. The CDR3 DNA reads TGCAGTGCTAGAGGGACAGCGAACACTGAAGCTTTCTTT.

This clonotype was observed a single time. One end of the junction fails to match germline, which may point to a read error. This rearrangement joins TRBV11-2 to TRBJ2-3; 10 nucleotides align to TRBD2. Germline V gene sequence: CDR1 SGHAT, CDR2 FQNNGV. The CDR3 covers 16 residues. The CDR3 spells CVSSLELAGNVGTQYF. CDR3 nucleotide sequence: TGTGTCAGCAGCTTAGAACTAGCGGGAAACGTGGGTACGCAGTATTTT.

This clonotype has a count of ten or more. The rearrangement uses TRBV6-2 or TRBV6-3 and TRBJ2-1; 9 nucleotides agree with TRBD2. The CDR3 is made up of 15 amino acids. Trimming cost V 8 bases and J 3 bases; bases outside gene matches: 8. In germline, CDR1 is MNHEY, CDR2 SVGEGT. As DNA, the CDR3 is TGTGCCAGCCGTATAGCGGGGGTAGACTACAATGAGCAGTTCTTC. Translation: CASRIAGVDYNEQFF.

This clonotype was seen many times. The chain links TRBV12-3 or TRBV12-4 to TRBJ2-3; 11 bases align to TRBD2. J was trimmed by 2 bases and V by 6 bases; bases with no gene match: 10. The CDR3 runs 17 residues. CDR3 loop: CASRAGGTSGNTDTQYF. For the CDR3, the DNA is TGTGCCAGCAGGGCCGGAGGGACTAGCGGTAACACAGATACGCAGTATTTT.

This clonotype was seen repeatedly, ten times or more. The CDR3, as DNA: TGCAGTGCTAGAGACCCAGGCGACGCTAGCGGACGCACAGATACGCAGTATTTT. This gives the protein CSARDPGDASGRTDTQYF. The chain employs TRBV20-1 and TRBJ2-3; TRBD2 matches at 7 bases. The trim removed 0 bases at V and 1 base at J, leaving 13 bases unmatched. The CDR3 runs to 18 residues. Germline assignment: CDR1 DFQATT and CDR2 SNEGSKA (reference sequence).

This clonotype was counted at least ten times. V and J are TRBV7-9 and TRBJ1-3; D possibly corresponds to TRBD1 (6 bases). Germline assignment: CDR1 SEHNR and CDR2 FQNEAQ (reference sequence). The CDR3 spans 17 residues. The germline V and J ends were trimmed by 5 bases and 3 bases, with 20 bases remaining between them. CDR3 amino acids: CASSPSPGHPIGNTIYF. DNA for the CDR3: TGTGCCAGCAGCCCTTCACCGGGACACCCCATTGGAAACACCATATATTTT.

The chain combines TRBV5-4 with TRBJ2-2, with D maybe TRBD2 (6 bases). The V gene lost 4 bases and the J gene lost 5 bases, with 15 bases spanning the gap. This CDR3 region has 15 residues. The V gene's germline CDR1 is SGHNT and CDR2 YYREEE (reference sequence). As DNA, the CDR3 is TGTGCCAGCAGCCGTAACGCGGGGACGACCGGGGAGCTGTTTTTT. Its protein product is CASSRNAGTTGELFF.

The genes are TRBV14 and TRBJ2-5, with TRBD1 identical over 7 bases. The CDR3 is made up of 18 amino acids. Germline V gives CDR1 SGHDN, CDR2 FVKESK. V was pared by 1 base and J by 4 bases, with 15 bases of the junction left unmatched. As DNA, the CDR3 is TGTGCCAGCAGCCAAGTTCTCCTGGACAGGTTTCGTGTAGAGACCCAGTACTTC. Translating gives CASSQVLLDRFRVETQYF.

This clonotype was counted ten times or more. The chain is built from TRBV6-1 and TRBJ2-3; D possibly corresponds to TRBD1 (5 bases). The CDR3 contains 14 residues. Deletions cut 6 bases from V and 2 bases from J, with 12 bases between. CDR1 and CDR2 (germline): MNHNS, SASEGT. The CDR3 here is CASRLTDTTDTQYF. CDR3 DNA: TGTGCCAGCAGATTGACAGATACCACAGATACGCAGTATTTT.

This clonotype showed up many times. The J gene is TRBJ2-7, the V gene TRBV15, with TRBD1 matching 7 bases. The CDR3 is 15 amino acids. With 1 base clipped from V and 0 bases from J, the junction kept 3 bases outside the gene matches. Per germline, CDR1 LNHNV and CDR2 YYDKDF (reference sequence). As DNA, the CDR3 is TGTGCCACCAGCAGAGCTGGGGACAGCTCCTACGAGCAGTACTTC. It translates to CATSRAGDSSYEQYF.

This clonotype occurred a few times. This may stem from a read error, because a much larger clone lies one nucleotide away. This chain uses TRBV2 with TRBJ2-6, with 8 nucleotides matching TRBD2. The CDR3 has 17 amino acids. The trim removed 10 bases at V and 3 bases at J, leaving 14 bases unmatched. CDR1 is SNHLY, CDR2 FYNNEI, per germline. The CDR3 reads CAIQGREGRFGANVLTF. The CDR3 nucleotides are TGTGCCATCCAGGGACGGGAGGGCCGTTTTGGGGCCAACGTCCTGACTTTC.

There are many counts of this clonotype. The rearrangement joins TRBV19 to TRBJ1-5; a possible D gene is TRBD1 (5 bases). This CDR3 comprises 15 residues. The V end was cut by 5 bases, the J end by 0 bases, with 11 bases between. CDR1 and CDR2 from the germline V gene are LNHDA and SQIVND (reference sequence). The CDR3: CASSDRRYSNQPQHF. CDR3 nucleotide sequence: TGTGCCAGTAGTGACAGACGATATAGCAATCAGCCCCAGCATTTT.

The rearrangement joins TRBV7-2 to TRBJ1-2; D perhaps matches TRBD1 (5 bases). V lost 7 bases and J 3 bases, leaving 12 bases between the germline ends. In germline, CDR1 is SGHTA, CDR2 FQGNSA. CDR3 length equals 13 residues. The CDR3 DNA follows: TGTGCCAGCAACGTCAGGGAGTACTATGGCTACACCTTC. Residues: CASNVREYYGYTF.

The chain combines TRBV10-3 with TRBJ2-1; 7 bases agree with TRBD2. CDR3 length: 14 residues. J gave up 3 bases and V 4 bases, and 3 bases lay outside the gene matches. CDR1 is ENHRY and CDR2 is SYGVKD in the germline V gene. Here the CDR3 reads CAISAGTNYNEQFF. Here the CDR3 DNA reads TGTGCCATCAGTGCCGGGACTAACTACAATGAGCAGTTCTTC.

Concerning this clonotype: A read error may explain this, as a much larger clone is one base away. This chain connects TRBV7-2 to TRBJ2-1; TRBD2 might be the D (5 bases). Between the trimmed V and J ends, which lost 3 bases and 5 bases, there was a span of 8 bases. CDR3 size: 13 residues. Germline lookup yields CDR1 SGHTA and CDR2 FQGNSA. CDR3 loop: CASSFGNHNEQFF. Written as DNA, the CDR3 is TGTGCCAGCAGCTTCGGGAATCACAATGAGCAGTTCTTC.

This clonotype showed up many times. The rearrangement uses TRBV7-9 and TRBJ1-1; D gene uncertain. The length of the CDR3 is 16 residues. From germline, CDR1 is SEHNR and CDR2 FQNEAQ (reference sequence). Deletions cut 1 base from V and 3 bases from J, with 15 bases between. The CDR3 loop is CASSLGVSEDDTEAFF. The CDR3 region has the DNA TGTGCCAGCAGCTTAGGGGTCTCGGAGGACGACACTGAAGCTTTCTTT.

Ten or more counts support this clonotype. CDR3 loop: CASSFSLEQFF. The CDR3 coding sequence is TGTGCCAGCAGTTTCAGTCTTGAGCAGTTCTTC. The chain is built from TRBV28 and TRBJ2-1; D is unclear. Trimming left V 3 bases short and J 9 bases short, with 6 bases between. This CDR3 is built from 11 residues. In germline, CDR1 is MDHEN, CDR2 SYDVKM.

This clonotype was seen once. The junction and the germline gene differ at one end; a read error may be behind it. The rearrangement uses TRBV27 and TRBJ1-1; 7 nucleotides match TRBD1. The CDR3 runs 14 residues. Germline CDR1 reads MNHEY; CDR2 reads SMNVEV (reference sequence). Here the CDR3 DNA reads TGTGCCGGCAGTCCCGAGGGGGCTTGGACTGAAGCTTTCTTT. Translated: CAGSPEGAWTEAFF.

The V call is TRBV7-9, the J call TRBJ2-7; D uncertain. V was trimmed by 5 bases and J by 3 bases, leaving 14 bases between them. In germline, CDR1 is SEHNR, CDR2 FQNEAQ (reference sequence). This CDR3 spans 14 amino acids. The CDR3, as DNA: TGTGCCAGCAGCGTTACTAAAAAGCACTACGAGCAGTACTTC. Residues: CASSVTKKHYEQYF.

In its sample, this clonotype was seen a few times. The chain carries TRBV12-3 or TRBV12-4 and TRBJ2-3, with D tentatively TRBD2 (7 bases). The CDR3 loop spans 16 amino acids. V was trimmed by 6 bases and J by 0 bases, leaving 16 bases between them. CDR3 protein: CASRGAGVSSTDTQYF. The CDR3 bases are TGTGCCAGCAGGGGGGCGGGAGTTTCTAGCACAGATACGCAGTATTTT.

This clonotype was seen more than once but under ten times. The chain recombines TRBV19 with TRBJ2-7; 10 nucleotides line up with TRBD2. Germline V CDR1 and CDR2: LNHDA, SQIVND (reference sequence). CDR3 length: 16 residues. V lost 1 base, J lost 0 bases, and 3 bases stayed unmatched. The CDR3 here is CASSIGTSGPSYEQYF. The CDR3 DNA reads TGTGCCAGTAGTATAGGGACTAGCGGACCCTCCTACGAGCAGTACTTC.